The present T cell receptor (beta chain) was sequenced within a study of T cell changes during pregnancy in multiple sclerosis. TCRdb's copy holds only in-frame clones and misses some; the assay was immunoSEQ multiplex PCR. The sample lists approximately 100,000 clones, approximately 90% occurring once. Germline assignment: CDR1 GTSNPN and CDR2 SVGIG (reference sequence). The CDR3 is 12 amino acids. Trimming removed 0 bases from V and 5 bases from J, with 7 bases in between. V and J are TRBV30 and TRBJ1-1; no reliable D call. The sample was peripheral blood, taken in the second trimester of pregnancy. The TCR comes from a female donor with multiple sclerosis, enrolled in a pregnancy study. In nucleotides, the CDR3 is TGTGCCTGGAGTGTCCCGGGTACTGAAGCTTTCTTT. Translated: CAWSVPGTEAFF.